Below are 18 T cell receptor beta chains sequenced from a single sample in a study of blood T cell repertoires in COVID-19. Sequenced by immunoSEQ multiplex PCR; TCRdb stores in-frame clones only, minus some. This table holds a few hundred thousand clones, approximately 78% found once. The sequencing input was peripheral blood. The receptors originated from a woman aged 70 to 79 with COVID-19, enrolled during active disease.

The chain recombines TRBV19 with TRBJ1-2; unclear D gene. The V end lost 3 bases, the J end lost 10 bases, and 12 bases lay between the germline ends. CDR1 LNHDA and CDR2 SQIVND come from the germline V gene (reference sequence). This CDR3 is built from 12 residues. The CDR3 DNA sequence: TGTGCCAGTAGTATGTCCCTACGGGACTACACCTTC. Its translation is CASSMSLRDYTF.

This sequence joins TRBV7-2 and TRBJ1-1; D call uncertain. Between the trimmed V and J ends, which lost 0 bases and 0 bases, there was a span of 11 bases. Germline values: CDR1 SGHTA, CDR2 FQGNSA. This CDR3 has 16 amino acids. CDR3 DNA sequence: TGTGCCAGCAGCTTAGCGCTCGGGGTGATGAACACTGAAGCTTTCTTT. Residues: CASSLALGVMNTEAFF.

This clone came up once. The chain couples TRBV19 to TRBJ1-1, with D unresolved. The CDR3 is 12 amino acids. Trimming left V 8 bases short and J 5 bases short, with 12 bases between. Germline V lookup: CDR1 LNHDA, CDR2 SQIVND (reference sequence). DNA for the CDR3: TGTGCCAGTGAACGGAGAAAGACTGAAGCTTTCTTT. Amino acids: CASERRKTEAFF.

The chain uses TRBV5-1 and TRBJ2-3; 8 positions match TRBD2. This CDR3 is 15 amino acids long. Germline V gene lookup returns CDR1 SGHRS and CDR2 YFSETQ. V trimming: 0 bases; J trimming: 0 bases; junction bases outside the gene matches: 0. CDR3 loop: CASSLVAGSTDTQYF. The CDR3 DNA reads TGCGCCAGCAGCTTGGTAGCGGGGAGCACAGATACGCAGTATTTT.

The chain couples TRBV5-1 to TRBJ1-6; 11 bases agree with TRBD1. Trimming at V came to 0 bases and at J to 10 bases, leaving 3 bases not matched to a gene. CDR1 and CDR2 from the germline V gene are SGHRS and YFSETQ. The CDR3 length is 15 residues. CDR3 amino acids: CASSLEDRGQSPLHF. Here the CDR3 DNA reads TGCGCCAGCAGCTTGGAGGACAGGGGGCAATCACCCCTCCACTTT.

For this clone: One end of the junction does not line up with germline, which may come from a read error. V and J are TRBV5-1 and TRBJ2-7, with 7 positions matching TRBD1. Germline V CDR1 and CDR2: SGHRS, YFSETQ. CDR3 length equals 12 residues. DNA for the CDR3: TGCGCCAGCAGCTTAGACGACAGGGAGAGAAACTTC. Encoded protein: CASSLDDRERNF.

The chain links TRBV19 to TRBJ2-1; 8 bases match TRBD2. The CDR3 is 15 amino acids. Germline V gene lookup returns CDR1 LNHDA and CDR2 SQIVND (reference sequence). V was pared by 6 bases and J by 5 bases, with 9 bases of the junction left unmatched. The DNA for the CDR3 is TGTGCCAGTAGATCCGGGGTAGCGGGGAACAATGAGCAGTTCTTC. As protein: CASRSGVAGNNEQFF.

V and J are TRBV11-2 and TRBJ1-1, with no clear D. Trimming stripped 3 bases from V and 5 bases from J, with 10 bases between. The CDR3 runs 13 residues. Germline V gives CDR1 SGHAT, CDR2 FQNNGV. DNA for the CDR3: TGTGCCAGCAGCTTTGTACGGGGAACTGAAGCTTTCTTT. Amino acid sequence: CASSFVRGTEAFF.

The chain combines TRBV29-1 with TRBJ2-7; 8 nucleotides line up with TRBD1. V was pared by 4 bases and J by 4 bases, with 9 bases of the junction left unmatched. The CDR3 extends over 14 amino acids. Germline V gives CDR1 SQVTM, CDR2 ANQGSEA. The DNA for the CDR3 is TGCAGCGTTGGACATGGGCAGGGGGCTTACGAGCAGTACTTC. As protein: CSVGHGQGAYEQYF.

This chain joins TRBV6-5 and TRBJ2-5, with D possibly matching TRBD2 (5 bases). The germline CDR1 and CDR2 sequences are MNHEY and SVGAGI. Trimming stripped 8 bases from V and 2 bases from J, with 15 bases between. The CDR3 has 14 amino acids. CDR3 residues: CASAPRRPQETQYF. The DNA of the CDR3 is TGTGCCAGCGCCCCCCGGAGGCCTCAAGAGACCCAGTACTTC.

This clone came up once. V is TRBV9 and J is TRBJ1-1, with D perhaps TRBD1 (5 bases). The CDR3 has 14 residues. Germline V gives CDR1 SGDLS, CDR2 YYNGEE. Trimming pared 0 bases from V and 3 bases from J, leaving 9 bases between. This chain's CDR3 is CASSVAPGDTEAFF. For the CDR3, the DNA is TGTGCCAGCAGCGTAGCCCCGGGGGACACTGAAGCTTTCTTT.

J is TRBJ2-7 and V is TRBV28; 10 nucleotides match TRBD2. The CDR3 extends over 15 amino acids. V lost 2 bases to trimming and J lost 2 bases; unmatched junction nucleotides: 3. Germline V gives CDR1 MDHEN, CDR2 SYDVKM. This chain's CDR3 is CASSLGGTSAYEQYF. CDR3 sequence (DNA): TGTGCCAGCAGTTTAGGGGGGACTAGCGCCTACGAGCAGTACTTC.

This chain connects TRBV19 to TRBJ1-2; TRBD1 matches 11 bases. Germline assignment: CDR1 LNHDA and CDR2 SQIVND (reference sequence). With V trimmed by 4 bases and J by 3 bases, 10 bases remained unmatched. The CDR3 spans 17 residues. The CDR3 sequence: CASSNGPGQGAYYGYTF. DNA for the CDR3: TGTGCCAGTAGTAATGGTCCCGGACAGGGGGCCTACTATGGCTACACCTTC. Drawing the rest from reference TRBV19 and TRBJ1-2, the complete variable domain is DGGITQSPKYLFRKEGQNVTLSCEQNLNHDAMYWYRQDPGQGLRLIYYSQIVNDFQKGDIAEGYSVSREKKESFPLTVTSAQKNPTAFYLCASSNGPGQGAYYGYTFGSGTRLTVV.

The chain combines TRBV30 with TRBJ2-3; tentative D call: TRBD2 (5 bases). The CDR3 consists of 12 residues. CDR1 GTSNPN and CDR2 SVGIG come from the germline V gene (reference sequence). With 1 base removed from V and 5 bases from J, the gap between germline ends came to 7 bases. The CDR3 region is CAWSAREDTQYF. Written as DNA, the CDR3 is TGTGCCTGGAGTGCCCGGGAAGATACGCAGTATTTT.

This chain connects TRBV18 to TRBJ1-3; D may be TRBD1 (6 bases). Germline V gene sequence: CDR1 KGHSH, CDR2 LQKENI. V was cut by 5 bases and J by 0 bases, with 14 bases left in between. The CDR3 has 16 amino acids. CDR3: CASSGRQASSGNTIYF. The CDR3 DNA reads as TGTGCCAGCTCAGGACGACAGGCGAGCTCTGGAAACACCATATATTTT. The whole variable domain, remainder taken from reference TRBV18 and TRBJ1-3, is NAGVMQNPRHLVRRRGQEARLRCSPMKGHSHVYWYRQLPEEGLKFMVYLQKENIIDESGMPKERFSAEFPKEGPSILRIQQVVRGDSAAYFCASSGRQASSGNTIYFGEGSWLTVV.

This chain uses TRBV24-1 with TRBJ2-1; possible D gene TRBD2, 6 bases. Trimming pared 10 bases from V and 11 bases from J, leaving 20 bases between. Germline V gene sequence: CDR1 KGHDR, CDR2 SFDVKD. The CDR3 is 13 residues long. DNA for the CDR3: TGTGCCACTTCTTCTAGCGTTCCCGTACAGCAGTTCTTC. Protein sequence: CATSSSVPVQQFF.

This clone was seen only a few times. J is TRBJ2-1 and V is TRBV28, with TRBD2 identical over 8 bases. This CDR3 has 17 residues. V lost 3 bases to trimming and J lost 8 bases; unmatched junction nucleotides: 15. The germline V gene has CDR1 MDHEN and CDR2 SYDVKM. CDR3 in amino acids: CASSFPTSGSGSYEQFF. In nucleotides, the CDR3 is TGTGCCAGCAGTTTCCCCACCAGCGGGAGCGGATCCTATGAGCAGTTCTTC.

The genes are TRBV9 and TRBJ2-6, with a possible D match to TRBD1 (5 bases). The germline V gene encodes CDR1 SGDLS and CDR2 YYNGEE. V was shortened by 0 bases and J by 3 bases, with 7 bases between the two germline ends. This CDR3 spans 15 amino acids. CDR3 residues: CASSVGGSGANVLTF. The CDR3 region has the DNA TGTGCCAGCAGCGTAGGGGGCAGTGGGGCCAACGTCCTGACTTTC.